The 10 T cell receptor beta chains reported below all come from one sample, sequenced in a study of response to subunit inactivated influenza vaccine. From the RT-PCR reads, TCRdb called clonotypes with MiXCR, one entry per CDR3 protein. The sample comprises about 520,000 distinct CDR3 sequences, approximately 6.9% of which are singletons, and roughly 13% rests with the top ten. The sequenced sample was PBMCs from blood, obtained less than 25 months after vaccination. These receptors were taken from a man between 50 and 75 years old who received an inactivated influenza vaccine.

This clonotype occurred many times. The chain has TRBV7-9 and TRBJ1-1; D is unresolved. The CDR3 consists of 15 residues. V gave up 3 bases and J gave up 2 bases, with 13 bases separating them. The V gene's germline CDR1 is SEHNR and CDR2 FQNEAQ (reference sequence). CDR3 region: CASSFQIGPNTEAFF. The DNA of the CDR3 is TGTGCCAGCAGCTTTCAAATCGGACCCAACACTGAAGCTTTCTTT.

This clonotype was seen a handful of times. The chain employs TRBV12-3 or TRBV12-4 and TRBJ1-5; D ambiguous. V shed 6 bases and J shed 1 base, with 13 bases lying between them. The CDR3 has 15 residues. Written as DNA, the CDR3 is TGTGCCAGCAGCCTTACCCTCCTCAGCAATCAGCCCCAGCATTTT. Translated: CASSLTLLSNQPQHF.

This clonotype was recorded at least ten times. This sequence joins TRBV5-1 and TRBJ2-7; D not resolved. The CDR3 totals 14 residues. V lost 0 bases to trimming and J lost 5 bases, with 12 bases between them. Per the germline V gene, CDR1 is SGHRS and CDR2 is YFSETQ. CDR3 sequence: CASSLGTIVHEQYF. The CDR3 DNA reads TGCGCCAGCAGCTTGGGGACGATAGTACACGAGCAGTACTTC.

This clonotype turned up a few times. This rearrangement joins TRBV15 to TRBJ1-4; D gene unclear. CDR1 and CDR2 (germline): LNHNV, YYDKDF (reference sequence). Trimming pared 3 bases from V and 0 bases from J, leaving 5 bases between. The CDR3 totals 14 residues. DNA for the CDR3: TGTGCCACCAGCAGCAGAGCAACTAATGAAAAACTGTTTTTT. It codes for CATSSRATNEKLFF.

The V gene is TRBV29-1, the J gene TRBJ2-5; D perhaps matches TRBD2 (6 bases). The CDR3 spans 15 residues. Germline values: CDR1 SQVTM, CDR2 ANQGSEA. V lost 0 bases and J 1 base, leaving 12 bases between the germline ends. CDR3 loop: CSVEDYWGGQETQYF. In DNA form, the CDR3 reads TGCAGCGTTGAAGATTACTGGGGAGGCCAAGAGACCCAGTACTTC.

The rearrangement joins TRBV5-5 to TRBJ1-1, with no clear D. The V and J ends lost 0 bases and 0 bases respectively, with 9 bases between them. CDR1 is SGHKS, CDR2 YYEKEE, per germline (reference sequence). This CDR3 region has 15 residues. The CDR3, as DNA: TGTGCCAGCAGCTTGGTGGCGGATATGAACACTGAAGCTTTCTTT. This translates into CASSLVADMNTEAFF.

The CDR3 is CASSSKTSGRDTQYF. Here the CDR3 DNA reads TGTGCCAGCAGCTCCAAGACTAGCGGGAGAGATACGCAGTATTTT. The rearrangement uses TRBV7-8 and TRBJ2-3; 12 positions agree with TRBD2. The J segment lost 5 bases and the V segment lost 4 bases, leaving 4 bases of the junction unmatched. This CDR3 spans 15 amino acids. From germline, CDR1 is SGHVS and CDR2 FQNEAQ.

A few counts support this clonotype. The chain recombines TRBV27 with TRBJ1-1, with D unclear. With 5 bases removed from V and 8 bases from J, the gap between germline ends came to 9 bases. The CDR3 consists of 11 residues. In germline, CDR1 is MNHEY, CDR2 SMNVEV (reference sequence). DNA of the CDR3: TGTGCCAGCAGTGGCTTTCGAGAAGCTTTCTTT. Its protein product is CASSGFREAFF.

This clonotype was found many times. The chain employs TRBV4-1 and TRBJ2-3, with D possibly called TRBD1 or TRBD2 (6 bases each). There are 15 residues in the CDR3. CDR1 and CDR2 from the germline V gene are MGHRA and YSYEKL. V was pared by 3 bases and J by 3 bases, with 13 bases between. The CDR3: CASSHIGGRTDTQYF. CDR3 nucleotides: TGCGCCAGCAGCCACATTGGGGGGCGGACAGATACGCAGTATTTT.

The genes are TRBV5-5 and TRBJ1-1; D is ambiguous. CDR3 size: 14 residues. Trimming cost V 9 bases and J 0 bases, with 15 bases left between them. The germline V gene encodes CDR1 SGHKS and CDR2 YYEKEE (reference sequence). The CDR3 sequence is CATQPDLLNTEAFF. The CDR3 region has the DNA TGTGCCACCCAACCCGACCTACTGAACACTGAAGCTTTCTTT.